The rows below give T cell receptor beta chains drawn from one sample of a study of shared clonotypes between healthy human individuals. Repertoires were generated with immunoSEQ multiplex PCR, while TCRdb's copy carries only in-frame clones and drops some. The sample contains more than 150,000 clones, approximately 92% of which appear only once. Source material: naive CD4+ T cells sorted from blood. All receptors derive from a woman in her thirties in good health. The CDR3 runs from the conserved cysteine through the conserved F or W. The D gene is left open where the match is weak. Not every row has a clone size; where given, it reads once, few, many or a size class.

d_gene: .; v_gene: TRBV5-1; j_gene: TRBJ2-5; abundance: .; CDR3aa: CASSQVEGRGTQYF; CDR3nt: TGCGCCAGCAGCCAGGTGGAGGGAAGGGGGACCCAGTACTTC
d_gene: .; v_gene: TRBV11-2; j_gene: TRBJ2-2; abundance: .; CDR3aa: CASSVSSATGELFF; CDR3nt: TGTGCCAGCAGCGTATCGTCAGCCACCGGGGAGCTGTTTTTT
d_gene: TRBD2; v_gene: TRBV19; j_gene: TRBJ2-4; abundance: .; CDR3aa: CASSIEAGNLAKNIQYF; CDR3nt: TGTGCCAGTAGTATCGAAGCGGGGAACCTAGCCAAAAACATTCAGTACTTC
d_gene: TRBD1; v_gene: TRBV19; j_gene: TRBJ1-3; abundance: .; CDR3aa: CASSITGGSGNTIYF; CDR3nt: TGTGCCAGTAGTATTACAGGGGGCTCTGGAAACACCATATATTTT
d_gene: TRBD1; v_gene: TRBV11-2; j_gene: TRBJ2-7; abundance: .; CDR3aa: CASRALLGTGGSYEQYF; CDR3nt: TGTGCCAGCAGGGCCCTGCTAGGGACAGGGGGATCCTACGAGCAGTACTTC
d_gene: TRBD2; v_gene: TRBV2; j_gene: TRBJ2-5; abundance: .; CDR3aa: CASRGTSGSQETQYF; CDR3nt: TGTGCCAGCAGGGGGACTAGCGGGAGCCAAGAGACCCAGTACTTC
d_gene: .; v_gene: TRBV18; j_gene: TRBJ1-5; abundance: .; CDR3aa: CASSPPGDQPQHF; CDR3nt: TGTGCCAGCTCTCCTCCGGGGGACCAGCCCCAGCATTTT
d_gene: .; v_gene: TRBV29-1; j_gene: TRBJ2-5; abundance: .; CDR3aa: CSVGHPLETQYF; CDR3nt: TGCAGCGTAGGGCACCCATTGGAGACCCAGTACTTC
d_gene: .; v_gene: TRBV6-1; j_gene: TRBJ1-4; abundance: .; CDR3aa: CASSKGQYEKLFF; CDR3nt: TGTGCCAGCAGTAAAGGGCAATATGAAAAACTGTTTTTT
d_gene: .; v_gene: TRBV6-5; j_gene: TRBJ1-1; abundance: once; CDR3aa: CASSLRQVGTEAFF; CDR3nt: TGTGCCAGCAGCTTAAGGCAGGTGGGCACTGAAGCTTTCTTT
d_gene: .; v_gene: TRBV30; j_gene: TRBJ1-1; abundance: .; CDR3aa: CAWENRVFTEAFF; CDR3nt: TGTGCCTGGGAAAACAGGGTTTTTACTGAAGCTTTCTTT
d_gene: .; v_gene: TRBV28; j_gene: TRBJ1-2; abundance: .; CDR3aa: CASSLGGVGGYTF; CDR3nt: TGTGCCAGCAGTTTAGGGGGGGTTGGAGGCTACACCTTC
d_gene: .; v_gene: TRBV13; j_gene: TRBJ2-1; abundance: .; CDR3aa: CASSLSGEQFF; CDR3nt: TGTGCCAGCAGCTTAAGTGGTGAGCAGTTCTTC
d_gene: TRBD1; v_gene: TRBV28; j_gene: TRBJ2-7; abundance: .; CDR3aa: CASRNSGTGIGEQYF; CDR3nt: TGTGCCAGCAGAAACTCCGGGACAGGCATCGGCGAGCAGTACTTC
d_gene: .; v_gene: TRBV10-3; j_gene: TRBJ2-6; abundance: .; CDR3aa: CAISEEAVGANVLTF; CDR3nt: TGTGCCATCAGTGAGGAAGCAGTGGGGGCCAACGTCCTGACTTTC
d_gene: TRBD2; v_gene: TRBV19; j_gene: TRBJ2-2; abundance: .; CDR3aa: CASSPGLAGSTGELFF; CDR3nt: TGTGCCAGTAGTCCGGGACTAGCGGGATCTACCGGGGAGCTGTTTTTT
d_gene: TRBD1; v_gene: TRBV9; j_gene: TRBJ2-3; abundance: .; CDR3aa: CASSPQGPGFTQYF; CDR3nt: TGTGCCAGCAGCCCACAGGGGCCCGGCTTCACGCAGTATTTT
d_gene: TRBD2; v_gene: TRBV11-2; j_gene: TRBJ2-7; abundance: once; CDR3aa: CASSSSGEFYEQYF; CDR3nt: TGTGCCAGCAGCTCTAGCGGGGAGTTCTACGAGCAGTACTTC
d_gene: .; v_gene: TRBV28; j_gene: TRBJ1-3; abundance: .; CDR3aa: CASSPQNGNTIYF; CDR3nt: TGTGCCAGCAGTCCACAAAATGGGAACACCATATATTTT
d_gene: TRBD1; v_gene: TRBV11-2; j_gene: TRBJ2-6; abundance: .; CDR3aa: CASSPLRGPASANVLTF; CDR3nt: TGTGCCAGCAGTCCCTTGAGGGGGCCCGCTAGCGCCAACGTCCTGACTTTC
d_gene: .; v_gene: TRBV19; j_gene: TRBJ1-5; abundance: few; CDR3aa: CASSHWRDYQPQHF; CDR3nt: TGTGCCAGTAGTCACTGGAGGGATTATCAGCCCCAGCATTTT
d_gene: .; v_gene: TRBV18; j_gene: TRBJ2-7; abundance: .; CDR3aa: CASSPSRRVPASDEQYF; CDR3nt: TGTGCCAGCTCACCGTCTCGGAGGGTACCAGCTTCCGACGAGCAGTACTTC
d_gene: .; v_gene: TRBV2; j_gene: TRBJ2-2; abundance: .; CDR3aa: CASSLILVTGELFF; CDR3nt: TGTGCCAGCAGCCTAATACTAGTCACCGGGGAGCTGTTTTTT
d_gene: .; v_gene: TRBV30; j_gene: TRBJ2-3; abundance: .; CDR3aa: CAWKGQGPTDTQYF; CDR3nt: TGTGCCTGGAAGGGGCAGGGGCCTACAGATACGCAGTATTTT
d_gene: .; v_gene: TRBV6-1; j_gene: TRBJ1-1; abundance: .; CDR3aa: CASRSSVNTEAFF; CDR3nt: TGTGCCAGCCGTTCATCGGTTAACACTGAAGCTTTCTTT
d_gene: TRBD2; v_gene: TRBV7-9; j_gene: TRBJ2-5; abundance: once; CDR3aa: CASSSGTSGGSQETQYF; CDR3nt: TGTGCCAGCAGCTCCGGGACTAGCGGAGGGTCTCAAGAGACCCAGTACTTC
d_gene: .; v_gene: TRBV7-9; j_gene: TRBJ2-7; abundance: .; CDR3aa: CASSLSGSSYEQYF; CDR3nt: TGTGCCAGCAGCTTGAGCGGGTCCTCCTACGAGCAGTACTTC
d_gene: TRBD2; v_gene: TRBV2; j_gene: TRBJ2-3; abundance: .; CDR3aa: CASSERVAGTDTQYF; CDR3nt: TGTGCCAGCAGTGAAAGAGTAGCGGGTACAGATACGCAGTATTTT
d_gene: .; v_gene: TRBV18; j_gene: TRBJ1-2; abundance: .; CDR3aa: CASSPGSGLSYGYTF; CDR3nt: TGTGCCAGCTCACCCGGCAGCGGTCTGAGCTATGGCTACACCTTC
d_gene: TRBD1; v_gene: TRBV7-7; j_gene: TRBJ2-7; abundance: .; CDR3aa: CASSMRQGPGYEQYF; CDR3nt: TGTGCCAGCAGCATGAGACAGGGGCCGGGGTACGAGCAGTACTTC
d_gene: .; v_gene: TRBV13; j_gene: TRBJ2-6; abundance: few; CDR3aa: CASSPSRTDNSGANVLTF; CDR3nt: TGTGCCAGCAGCCCCTCCCGGACAGATAACTCTGGGGCCAACGTCCTGACTTTC
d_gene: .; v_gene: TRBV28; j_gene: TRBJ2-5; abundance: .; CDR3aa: CASSEARGEQYF; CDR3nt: TGTGCCAGCAGCGAAGCCAGGGGGGAGCAGTACTTC
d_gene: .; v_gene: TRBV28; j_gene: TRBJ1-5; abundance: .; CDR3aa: CASSFIRSNQPQHF; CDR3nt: TGTGCCAGCAGTTTCATCAGGAGCAATCAGCCCCAGCATTTT
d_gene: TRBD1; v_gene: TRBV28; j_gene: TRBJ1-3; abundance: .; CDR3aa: CASRYRLGTAGGNTIYF; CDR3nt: TGTGCCAGCAGATACCGACTAGGGACAGCGGGAGGAAACACCATATATTTT
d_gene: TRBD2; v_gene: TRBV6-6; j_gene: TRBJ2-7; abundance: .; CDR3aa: CASSNGGIASYEQYF; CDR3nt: TGTGCCAGCAGTAACGGGGGGATAGCCTCCTACGAGCAGTACTTC
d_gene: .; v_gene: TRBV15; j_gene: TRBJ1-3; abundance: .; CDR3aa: CATSRITGPSGNTIYF; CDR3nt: TGTGCCACCAGCAGAATAACAGGACCCTCTGGAAACACCATATATTTT
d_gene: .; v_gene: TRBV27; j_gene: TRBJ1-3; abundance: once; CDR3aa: CASSPLSGNTIYF; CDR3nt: TGTGCCAGCAGTCCCCTCTCTGGAAACACCATATATTTT
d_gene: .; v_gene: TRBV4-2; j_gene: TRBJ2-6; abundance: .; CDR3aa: CASSLPLDEAGTSWANVLTF; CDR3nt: TGTGCCAGCAGCCTCCCCCTCGACGAGGCAGGGACAAGCTGGGCCAACGTCCTGACTTTC
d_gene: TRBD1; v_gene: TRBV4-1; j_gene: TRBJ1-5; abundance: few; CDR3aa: CASSPSETGGLQPQHF; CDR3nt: TGCGCCAGCAGCCCCTCCGAGACAGGGGGCTTGCAGCCCCAGCATTTT
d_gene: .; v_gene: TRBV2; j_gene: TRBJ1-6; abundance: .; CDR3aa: CASRTGLPPLHF; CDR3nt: TGTGCCAGCAGGACAGGTCTACCACCCCTCCACTTT
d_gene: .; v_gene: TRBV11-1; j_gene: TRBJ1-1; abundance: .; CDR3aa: CASRERQNEAFF; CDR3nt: TGTGCCAGCAGAGAAAGACAAAATGAAGCTTTCTTT
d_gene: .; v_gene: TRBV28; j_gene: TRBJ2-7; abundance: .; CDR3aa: CASSSPARATYEQYF; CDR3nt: TGTGCCAGCAGTTCCCCTGCTCGGGCTACCTACGAGCAGTACTTC
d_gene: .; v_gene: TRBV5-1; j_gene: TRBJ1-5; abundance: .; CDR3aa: CASSRTEISNQPQHF; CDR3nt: TGCGCCAGCAGCAGAACAGAGATAAGCAATCAGCCCCAGCATTTT
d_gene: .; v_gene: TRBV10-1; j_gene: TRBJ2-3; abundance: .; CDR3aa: CASPRADTQYF; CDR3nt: TGCGCCAGTCCCCGGGCAGATACGCAGTATTTT
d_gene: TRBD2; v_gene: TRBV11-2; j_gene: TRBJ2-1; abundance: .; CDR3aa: CASSLDGLAGNSYNEQFF; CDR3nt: TGTGCCAGCAGCTTAGACGGACTAGCGGGTAACTCCTACAATGAGCAGTTCTTC
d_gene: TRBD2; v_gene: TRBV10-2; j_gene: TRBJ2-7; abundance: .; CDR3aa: CASSEKASGHNYEQYF; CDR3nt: TGCGCCAGCAGTGAGAAAGCTAGCGGTCACAACTACGAGCAGTACTTC
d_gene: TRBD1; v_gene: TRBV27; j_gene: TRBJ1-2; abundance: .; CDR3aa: CASRPQGSNYGYTF; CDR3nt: TGTGCCAGCAGACCACAGGGGTCGAACTATGGCTACACCTTC
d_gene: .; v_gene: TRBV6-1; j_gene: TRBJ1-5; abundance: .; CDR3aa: CASSVLRDTNQPQHF; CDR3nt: TGTGCCAGCAGCGTACTCCGGGACACCAATCAGCCCCAGCATTTT
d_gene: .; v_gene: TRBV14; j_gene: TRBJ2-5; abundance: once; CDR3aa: CASSQKPKIETQYF; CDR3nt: TGTGCCAGCAGCCAAAAACCAAAAATTGAGACCCAGTACTTC
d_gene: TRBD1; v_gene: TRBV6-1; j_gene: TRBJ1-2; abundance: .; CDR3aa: CASRGQPYGYTF; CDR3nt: TGTGCCAGCAGGGGACAGCCATATGGCTACACCTTC
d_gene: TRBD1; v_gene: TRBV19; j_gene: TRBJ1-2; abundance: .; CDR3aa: CASSITDRVNYGYTF; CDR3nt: TGTGCCAGTAGTATCACCGACAGGGTGAACTATGGCTACACCTTC
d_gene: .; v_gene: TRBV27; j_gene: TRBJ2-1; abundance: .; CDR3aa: CASSQRGSSFYNEQFF; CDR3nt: TGTGCCAGCAGTCAACGGGGGTCGTCATTCTACAATGAGCAGTTCTTC
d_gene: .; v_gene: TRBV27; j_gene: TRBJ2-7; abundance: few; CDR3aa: CASSWGRGYEQYF; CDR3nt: TGTGCCAGCAGTTGGGGCAGGGGTTACGAGCAGTACTTC
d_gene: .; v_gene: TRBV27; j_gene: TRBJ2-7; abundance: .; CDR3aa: CASIVGAASRYEQYF; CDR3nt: TGTGCCAGCATCGTCGGGGCTGCCTCCCGGTACGAGCAGTACTTC
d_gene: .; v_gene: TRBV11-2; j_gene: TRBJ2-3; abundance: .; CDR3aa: CASSPRSWGSTDTQYF; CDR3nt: TGTGCCAGCAGCCCCCGGTCGTGGGGCAGCACAGATACGCAGTATTTT
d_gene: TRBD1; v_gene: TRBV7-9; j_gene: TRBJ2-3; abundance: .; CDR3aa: CASSRDRGQRDTQYF; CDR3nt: TGTGCCAGCAGCCGCGACAGGGGGCAGAGAGATACGCAGTATTTT
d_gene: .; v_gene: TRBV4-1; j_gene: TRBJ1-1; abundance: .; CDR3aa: CASSHLLRNTEAFF; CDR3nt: TGCGCCAGCAGCCACTTACTCAGGAACACTGAAGCTTTCTTT